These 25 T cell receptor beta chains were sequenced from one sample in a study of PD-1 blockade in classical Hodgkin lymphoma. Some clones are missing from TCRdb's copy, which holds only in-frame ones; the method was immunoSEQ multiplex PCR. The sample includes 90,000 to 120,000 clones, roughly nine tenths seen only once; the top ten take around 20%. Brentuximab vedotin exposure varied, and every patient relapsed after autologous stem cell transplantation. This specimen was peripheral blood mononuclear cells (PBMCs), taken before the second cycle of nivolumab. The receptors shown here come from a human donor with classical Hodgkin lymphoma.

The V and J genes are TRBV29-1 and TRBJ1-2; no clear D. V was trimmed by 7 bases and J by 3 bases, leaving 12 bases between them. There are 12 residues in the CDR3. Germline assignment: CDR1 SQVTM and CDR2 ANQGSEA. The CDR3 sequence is CSGALGDYGYTF. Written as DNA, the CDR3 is TGCAGCGGTGCGCTCGGGGACTATGGCTACACCTTC. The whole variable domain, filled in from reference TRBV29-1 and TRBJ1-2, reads SAVISQKPSRDICQRGTSLTIQCQVDSQVTMMFWYRQQPGQSLTLIATANQGSEATYESGFVIDKFPISRPNLTFSTLTVSNMSPEDSSIYLCSGALGDYGYTFGSGTRLTVV.

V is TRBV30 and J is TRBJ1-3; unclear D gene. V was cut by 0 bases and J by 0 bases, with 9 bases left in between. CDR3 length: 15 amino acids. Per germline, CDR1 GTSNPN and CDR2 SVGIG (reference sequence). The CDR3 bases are TGTGCCTGGAGTGTCCCACTCCACTCTGGAAACACCATATATTTT. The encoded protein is CAWSVPLHSGNTIYF.

The CDR3, as DNA: TGTGCCAGCAGTGACAGGGAGAGCAATCAGCCCCAGCATTTT. Protein sequence: CASSDRESNQPQHF. The rearrangement uses TRBV6-1 and TRBJ1-5; possibly TRBD1 for D (5 bases). Trimming took 3 bases from V and 1 from J, leaving 7 bases between them. CDR3 length: 14 amino acids. Germline V lookup: CDR1 MNHNS, CDR2 SASEGT.

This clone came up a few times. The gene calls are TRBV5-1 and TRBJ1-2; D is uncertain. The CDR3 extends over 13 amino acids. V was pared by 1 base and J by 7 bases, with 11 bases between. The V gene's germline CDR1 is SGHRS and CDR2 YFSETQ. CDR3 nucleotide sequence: TGCGCCAGCAGCTTGTGGTCAGATTTTGGCTACACCTTC. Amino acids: CASSLWSDFGYTF.

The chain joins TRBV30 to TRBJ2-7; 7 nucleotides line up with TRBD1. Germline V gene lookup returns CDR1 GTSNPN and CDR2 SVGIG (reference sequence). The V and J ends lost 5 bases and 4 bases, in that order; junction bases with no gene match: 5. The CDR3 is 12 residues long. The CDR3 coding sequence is TGTGCCTGGTCTGAGACAGGGTACGAGCAGTACTTC. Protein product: CAWSETGYEQYF.

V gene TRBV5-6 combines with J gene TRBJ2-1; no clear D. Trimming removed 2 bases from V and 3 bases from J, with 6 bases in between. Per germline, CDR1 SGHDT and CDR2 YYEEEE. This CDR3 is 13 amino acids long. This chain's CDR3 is CASSFSGYNEQFF. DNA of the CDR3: TGTGCCAGCAGCTTCTCAGGCTACAATGAGCAGTTCTTC. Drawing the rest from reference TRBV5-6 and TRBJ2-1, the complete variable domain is DAGVTQSPTHLIKTRGQQVTLRCSPKSGHDTVSWYQQALGQGPQFIFQYYEEEERQRGNFPDRFSGHQFPNYSSELNVNALLLGDSALYLCASSFSGYNEQFFGPGTRLTVL.

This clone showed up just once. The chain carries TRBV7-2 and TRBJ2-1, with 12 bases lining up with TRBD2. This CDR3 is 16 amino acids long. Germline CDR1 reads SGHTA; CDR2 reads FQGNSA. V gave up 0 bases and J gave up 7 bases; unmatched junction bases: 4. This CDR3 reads CASSLALAGGVNEQFF. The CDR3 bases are TGTGCCAGCAGCTTAGCCCTAGCGGGAGGGGTGAATGAGCAGTTCTTC.

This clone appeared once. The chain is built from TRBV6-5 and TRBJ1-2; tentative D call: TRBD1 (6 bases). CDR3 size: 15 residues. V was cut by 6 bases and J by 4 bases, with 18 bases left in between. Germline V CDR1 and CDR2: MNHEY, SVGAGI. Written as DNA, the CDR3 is TGTGCCAGCAGCAGAAGCGGACAGCGCTTCTATGGCTACACCTTC. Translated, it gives CASSRSGQRFYGYTF.

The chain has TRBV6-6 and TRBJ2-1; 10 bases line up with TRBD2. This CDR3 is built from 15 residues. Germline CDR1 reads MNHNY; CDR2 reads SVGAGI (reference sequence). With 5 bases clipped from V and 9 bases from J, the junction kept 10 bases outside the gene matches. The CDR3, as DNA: TGTGCCAGCAGTCCCGACCAGCGGGGGGGCGGTGAGCAGTTCTTC. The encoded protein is CASSPDQRGGGEQFF.

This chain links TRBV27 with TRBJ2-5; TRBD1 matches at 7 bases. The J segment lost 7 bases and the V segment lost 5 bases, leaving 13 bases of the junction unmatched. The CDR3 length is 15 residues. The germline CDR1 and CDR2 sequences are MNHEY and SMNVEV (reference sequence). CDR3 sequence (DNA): TGTGCCAGCAGTCCACCGGGACAGCCCCGAGGGACCCAGTACTTC. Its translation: CASSPPGQPRGTQYF.

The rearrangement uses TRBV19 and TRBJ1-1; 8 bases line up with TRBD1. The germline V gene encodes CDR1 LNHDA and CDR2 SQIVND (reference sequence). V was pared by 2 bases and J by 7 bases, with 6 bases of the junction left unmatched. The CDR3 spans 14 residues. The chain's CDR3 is CASSIRPGQVEAFF. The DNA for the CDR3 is TGTGCCAGTAGTATACGCCCGGGACAGGTTGAAGCTTTCTTT. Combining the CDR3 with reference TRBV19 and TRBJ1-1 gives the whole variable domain DGGITQSPKYLFRKEGQNVTLSCEQNLNHDAMYWYRQDPGQGLRLIYYSQIVNDFQKGDIAEGYSVSREKKESFPLTVTSAQKNPTAFYLCASSIRPGQVEAFFGQGTRLTVV.

The CDR3 spells CASSQYTTGGNTEAFF. The CDR3 bases are TGTGCCAGCAGCCAATACACGACAGGGGGCAACACTGAAGCTTTCTTT. This rearrangement joins TRBV4-2 to TRBJ1-1; 10 positions agree with TRBD1. CDR3 size: 16 residues. CDR1 LGHNA and CDR2 YNFKEQ come from the germline V gene. Trimming removed 2 bases from V and 2 bases from J; junction bases left unmatched: 5.

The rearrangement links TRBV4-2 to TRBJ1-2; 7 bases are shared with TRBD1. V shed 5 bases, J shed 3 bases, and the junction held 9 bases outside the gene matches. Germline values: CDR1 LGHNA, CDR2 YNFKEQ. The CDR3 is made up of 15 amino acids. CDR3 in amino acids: CASSSPDRVYYGYTF. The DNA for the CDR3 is TGTGCCAGCAGCTCTCCTGACAGGGTGTACTATGGCTACACCTTC.

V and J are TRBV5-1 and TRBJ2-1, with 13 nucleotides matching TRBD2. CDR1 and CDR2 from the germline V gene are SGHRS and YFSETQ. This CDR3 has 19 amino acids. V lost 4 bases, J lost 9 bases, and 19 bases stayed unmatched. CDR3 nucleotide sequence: TGCGCCAGCAGCCCGCGCGGGGGGACTAGCGGGATTGGTAGCGGTGAGCAGTTCTTC. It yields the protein CASSPRGGTSGIGSGEQFF.

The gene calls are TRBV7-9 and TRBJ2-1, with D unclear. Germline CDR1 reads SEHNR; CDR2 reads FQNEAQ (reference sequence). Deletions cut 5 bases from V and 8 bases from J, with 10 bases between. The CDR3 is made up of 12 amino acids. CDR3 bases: TGTGCCAGCAGCCCCCTCTGGGATGAGCAGTTCTTC. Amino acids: CASSPLWDEQFF.

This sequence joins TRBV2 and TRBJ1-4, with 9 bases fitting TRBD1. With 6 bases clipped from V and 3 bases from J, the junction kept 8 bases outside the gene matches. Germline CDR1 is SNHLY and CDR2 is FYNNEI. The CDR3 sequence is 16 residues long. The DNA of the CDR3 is TGTGCCAGCAGCGGGGACAGGGCTGGGGCTAATGAAAAACTGTTTTTT. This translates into CASSGDRAGANEKLFF.

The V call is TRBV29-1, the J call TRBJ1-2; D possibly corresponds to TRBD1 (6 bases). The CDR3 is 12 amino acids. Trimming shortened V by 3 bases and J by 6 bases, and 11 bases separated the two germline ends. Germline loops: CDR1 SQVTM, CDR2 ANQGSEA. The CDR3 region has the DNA TGCAGCGTTGAGGGGGGCGTACATGGCTACACCTTC. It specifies CSVEGGVHGYTF.

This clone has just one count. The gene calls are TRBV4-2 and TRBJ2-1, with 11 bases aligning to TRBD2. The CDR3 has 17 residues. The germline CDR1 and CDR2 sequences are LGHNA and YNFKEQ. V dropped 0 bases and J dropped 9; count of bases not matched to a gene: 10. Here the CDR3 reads CASSQERTSGWGGEQFF. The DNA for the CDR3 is TGTGCCAGCAGCCAAGAACGGACTAGCGGGTGGGGGGGTGAGCAGTTCTTC.

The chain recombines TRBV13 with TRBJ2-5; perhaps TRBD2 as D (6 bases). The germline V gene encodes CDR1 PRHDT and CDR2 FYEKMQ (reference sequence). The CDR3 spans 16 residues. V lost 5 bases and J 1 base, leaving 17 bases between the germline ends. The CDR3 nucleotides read TGTGCCAGCAGCAAGGCGACGGAGGGAAGCCAAGAGACCCAGTACTTC. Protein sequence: CASSKATEGSQETQYF.

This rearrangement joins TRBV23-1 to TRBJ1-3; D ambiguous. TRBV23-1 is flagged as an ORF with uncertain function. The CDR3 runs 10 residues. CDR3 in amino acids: CAAGGNTIYF. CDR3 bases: TGCGCAGCGGGGGGAAACACCATATATTTT.

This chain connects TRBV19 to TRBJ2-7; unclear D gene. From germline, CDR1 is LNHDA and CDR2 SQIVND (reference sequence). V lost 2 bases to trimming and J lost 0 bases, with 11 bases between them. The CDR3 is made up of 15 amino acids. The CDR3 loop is CASSISTSFSYEQYF. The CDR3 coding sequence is TGTGCCAGTAGTATAAGCACATCTTTCTCCTACGAGCAGTACTTC.

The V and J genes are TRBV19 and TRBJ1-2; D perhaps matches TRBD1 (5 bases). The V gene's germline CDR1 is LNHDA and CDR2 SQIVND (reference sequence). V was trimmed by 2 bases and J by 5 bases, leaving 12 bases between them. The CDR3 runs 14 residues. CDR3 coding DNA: TGTGCCAGTAGTATAAGAGGCAGGGTTTATGGCTACACCTTC. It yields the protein CASSIRGRVYGYTF.

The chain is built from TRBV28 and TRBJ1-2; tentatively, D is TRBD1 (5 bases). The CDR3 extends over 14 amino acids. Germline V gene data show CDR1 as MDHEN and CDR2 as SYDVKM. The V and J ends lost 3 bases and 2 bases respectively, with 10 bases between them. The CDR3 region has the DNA TGTGCCAGCAGTTTGGCAGGGTTAAACTATGGCTACACCTTC. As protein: CASSLAGLNYGYTF.

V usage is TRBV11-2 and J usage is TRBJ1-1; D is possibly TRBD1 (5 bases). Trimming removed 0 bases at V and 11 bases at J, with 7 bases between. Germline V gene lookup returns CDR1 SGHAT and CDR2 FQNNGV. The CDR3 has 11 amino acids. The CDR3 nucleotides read TGTGCCAGCAGCTTAGACGGGGGGGCTTTCTTT. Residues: CASSLDGGAFF.

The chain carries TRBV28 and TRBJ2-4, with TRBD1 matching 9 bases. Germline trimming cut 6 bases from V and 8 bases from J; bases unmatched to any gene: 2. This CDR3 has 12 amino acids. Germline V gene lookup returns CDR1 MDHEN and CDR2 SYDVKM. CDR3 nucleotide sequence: TGTGCCAGCAGACAGGGGGCGGACATTCAGTACTTC. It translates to CASRQGADIQYF. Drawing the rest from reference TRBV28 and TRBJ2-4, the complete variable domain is DVKVTQSSRYLVKRTGEKVFLECVQDMDHENMFWYRQDPGLGLRLIYFSYDVKMKEKGDIPEGYSVSREKKERFSLILESASTNQTSMYLCASRQGADIQYFGAGTRLSVL.